One and the same sample provided the 25 T cell receptor beta chains below, sequenced in a study of blood T cells in healthy people across ages. Alongside a J-beta primer mix, a sample-barcoded 5' primer served in a second PCR lasting about 7 to 12 cycles. One entry per CDR3 protein results from TCRdb running MiXCR on the 5' RACE reads. The sample gives approximately 810,000 distinct CDR3 sequences, 25% to 30% of which show up once; roughly a sixth is in the top ten. The sample taken for sequencing was blood. The receptors derive from an elderly woman in good health.

This clonotype was found many times. This sequence joins TRBV2 and TRBJ2-3, with a weak D call TRBD2 (6 bases). This CDR3 is 13 amino acids long. CDR1 is SNHLY and CDR2 is FYNNEI in the germline V gene. V lost 6 bases and J 6 bases, leaving 13 bases between the germline ends. The CDR3 DNA sequence: TGTGCCAGCAGGAGGGAGGTAGCCGATACGCAGTATTTT. This encodes CASRREVADTQYF.

This clonotype was counted a few times. One base away lies a much larger clone, so this may be a sequencing read error. The rearrangement joins TRBV20-1 to TRBJ2-5; 8 bases agree with TRBD1. There are 13 residues in the CDR3. Germline CDR1 reads DFQATT; CDR2 reads SNEGSKA (reference sequence). CDR3 sequence reads: CSALRTGKEAQYF. Here the CDR3 DNA reads TGCAGTGCCCTGCGGACAGGGAAAGAGGCCCAGTACTTC.

Details on this clonotype: This sequence may be a read error, since a much larger clone differs from it by one base. The chain uses TRBV5-1 and TRBJ2-5, with 13 bases matching TRBD2. The CDR3 spans 16 residues. V gave up 3 bases and J gave up 11 bases; unmatched junction bases: 13. CDR1 is SGHRS and CDR2 is YFSETQ in the germline V gene. CDR3 region: CASSSTSGGAETEQYF. In DNA, the CDR3 is TGCGCCAGCAGCTCAACTAGCGGGGGGGCTGAAACTGAGCAGTACTTC.

This clonotype was found many times. The chain couples TRBV7-9 to TRBJ2-1; maybe TRBD1 (5 bases). The V and J ends lost 5 bases and 10 bases respectively, with 21 bases between them. The CDR3 loop spans 15 amino acids. CDR1 is SEHNR, CDR2 FQNEAQ, per germline (reference sequence). The CDR3 loop reads CASSGPTGQVREQFF. As DNA, the CDR3 is TGTGCCAGCAGCGGACCAACAGGTCAGGTGCGAGAGCAGTTCTTC.

Details on this clonotype: A much larger clone sits a single nucleotide away, making a read error possible. The chain joins TRBV12-3 or TRBV12-4 to TRBJ1-1, with a tentative D call TRBD1 (5 bases). This CDR3 spans 14 amino acids. V was pared by 5 bases and J by 6 bases, with 16 bases between. The CDR3 is CASSRPQGFAEAFF. In nucleotides, the CDR3 is TGTGCCAGCAGTCGTCCCCAGGGATTTGCTGAAGCTTTCTTT.

This clonotype was recorded at least ten times. The chain links TRBV10-1 to TRBJ2-3; 13 nucleotides line up with TRBD2. Germline values: CDR1 WNHNN, CDR2 SYGVQD (reference sequence). J lost 3 bases, V lost 3 bases, and 6 bases had no gene match. This CDR3 is built from 17 residues. The CDR3 spells CASSDRTSGGATDTQYF. For the CDR3, the DNA is TGCGCCAGCAGTGACCGTACTAGCGGGGGGGCAACAGATACGCAGTATTTT.

This clonotype was found a few times. This rearrangement joins TRBV3-1 to TRBJ2-2; 7 bases map to TRBD1. Germline CDR1 LGHDT, CDR2 YNNKEL (reference sequence). The CDR3 is 13 residues long. V dropped 8 bases and J dropped 4; count of bases not matched to a gene: 4. The CDR3 DNA reads as TGTGCCAGCCGCCGACAGGGCACCGGGGAGCTGTTTTTT. This translates into CASRRQGTGELFF.

The chain has TRBV12-3 or TRBV12-4 and TRBJ1-4; TRBD1 aligns across 7 bases. The J segment lost 0 bases and the V segment lost 3 bases, leaving 4 bases of the junction unmatched. The CDR3 loop spans 16 amino acids. CDR3 residues: CASSFGQGATNEKLFF. In DNA, the CDR3 is TGTGCCAGCAGTTTCGGTCAGGGGGCAACTAATGAAAAACTGTTTTTT.

This chain connects TRBV7-9 to TRBJ2-5; possible D gene TRBD2, 6 bases. There are 14 residues in the CDR3. Germline V gene lookup returns CDR1 SEHNR and CDR2 FQNEAQ (reference sequence). The V end was cut by 2 bases, the J end by 5 bases, with 12 bases between. CDR3 residues: CASSLRDFQETQYF. DNA for the CDR3: TGTGCCAGCAGCTTAAGGGACTTCCAGGAGACCCAGTACTTC.

This clonotype was seen ten or more times. The chain carries TRBV5-1 and TRBJ2-6; TRBD2 matches 10 bases. The CDR3 consists of 18 residues. Germline lookup yields CDR1 SGHRS and CDR2 YFSETQ. V shed 0 bases and J 0 bases; nucleotides not matched to a gene: 3. The CDR3 sequence is CASSLVSGGDSGANVLTF. The CDR3 DNA reads TGCGCCAGCAGCTTGGTAAGCGGGGGGGACTCTGGGGCCAACGTCCTGACTTTC.

This clonotype was seen at least ten times. V and J are TRBV20-1 and TRBJ2-5, with D unclear. CDR1 and CDR2 (germline): DFQATT, SNEGSKA (reference sequence). This CDR3 contains 15 residues. Trimming left V 0 bases short and J 5 bases short, with 16 bases between. The CDR3 DNA reads as TGCAGTGCTAGAGACCAAGGCCACAGTAGGGAGACCCAGTACTTC. Translated, it gives CSARDQGHSRETQYF.

This rearrangement joins TRBV15 to TRBJ1-5; D perhaps matches TRBD1 (5 bases). CDR1 and CDR2 from the germline V gene are LNHNV and YYDKDF (reference sequence). The CDR3 spans 14 residues. V lost 3 bases to trimming and J lost 1 base, with 7 bases between them. The CDR3 region has the DNA TGTGCCACCAGCAGTGGGGGGAGCAATCAGCCCCAGCATTTT. It is translated as CATSSGGSNQPQHF.

Points on this clonotype: This may stem from a read error, because a much larger clone lies one nucleotide away. The CDR3 DNA sequence: TGTGCCAGCAGTTTTAGTTGGGGGCGTAATGGCTACACCTTC. It yields the protein CASSFSWGRNGYTF. This chain connects TRBV12-3 or TRBV12-4 to TRBJ1-2, with D maybe TRBD1 (6 bases). V shed 3 bases and J shed 6 bases, with 14 bases lying between them. This CDR3 is 14 amino acids long.

Comment on this clonotype: A clone one base away is much larger, so this may be a read error. The chain uses TRBV10-1 and TRBJ1-2; 9 bases fit TRBD1. Germline assignment: CDR1 WNHNN and CDR2 SYGVQD (reference sequence). The CDR3 is 12 amino acids. The DNA of the CDR3 is TGCACCAGTCAACGGGACAGGGTTGGCTACACCTTC. Translation gives CTSQRDRVGYTF.

The chain has TRBV30 and TRBJ1-6; no clear D gene. This CDR3 region has 13 residues. Deletions cut 2 bases from V and 5 bases from J, with 7 bases between. Germline V gene data show CDR1 as GTSNPN and CDR2 as SVGIG (reference sequence). The CDR3 DNA is TGTGCCTGGAGTATGCAAGATAATTCACCCCTCCACTTT. This gives the protein CAWSMQDNSPLHF.

In the case of this clonotype: A much larger clonotype is one base distant, so this may be a read error. J is TRBJ1-2 and V is TRBV6-5; 12 bases line up with TRBD1. Germline V gene sequence: CDR1 MNHEY, CDR2 SVGAGI. The CDR3 is 15 residues long. CDR3 nucleotide sequence: TGTGCCAGCAGTTTTACCGGGACAGGGGGCGATGGCTGCACCTTC. It specifies CASSFTGTGGDGCTF.

This clonotype was seen at least ten times. J is TRBJ1-6 and V is TRBV6-5; 7 bases are a match to TRBD1. This CDR3 comprises 18 residues. V was pared by 4 bases and J by 0 bases, with 9 bases of the junction left unmatched. CDR1 is MNHEY and CDR2 is SVGAGI in the germline V gene. CDR3 sequence: CASSSYGTASSYNSPLHF. In DNA, the CDR3 is TGTGCCAGCAGTTCGTACGGGACAGCCAGCTCCTATAATTCACCCCTCCACTTT.

The genes are TRBV12-3 or TRBV12-4 and TRBJ2-3; 11 nucleotides align to TRBD2. V gave up 3 bases and J gave up 4 bases; unmatched junction bases: 3. CDR3 size: 15 residues. CDR3 nucleotide sequence: TGTGCCAGCAGTTTGACTAGCGGGACAGCAGATACGCAGTATTTT. Encoded protein: CASSLTSGTADTQYF.

As to this clonotype: It may be a read error: a sequence one base away is much more abundant. V is TRBV12-3 or TRBV12-4 and J is TRBJ1-4; D gene unclear. Trimming cost V 5 bases and J 8 bases, with 9 bases left between them. The CDR3 is made up of 12 amino acids. The DNA of the CDR3 is TGTGCCAGCAGTCTAGGGAAGGAAAAACTGTTTTTT. Protein sequence: CASSLGKEKLFF.

The rearrangement links TRBV6-2 or TRBV6-3 to TRBJ2-5; the match to TRBD2 covers 16 bases. J gave up 1 base and V 4 bases, and 6 bases lay outside the gene matches. Germline CDR1 and CDR2: MNHEY and SVGEGT. The CDR3 runs to 18 residues. The CDR3 nucleotides read TGTGCCAGCAGTTTGGGACTAGCGGGGGGGCCGGTCCAAGAGACCCAGTACTTC. Residues: CASSLGLAGGPVQETQYF.

The chain uses TRBV11-1 and TRBJ2-4; the D gene could be TRBD1 or TRBD2 (6 bases each). Matching the DNA end better, TRBJ2-7 makes the J call doubtful. The CDR3 contains 13 residues. Germline V lookup: CDR1 SGHAT, CDR2 FQDESV (reference sequence). The CDR3 region is CASRSNRGDEQYF. In nucleotides, the CDR3 is TGTGCCAGCAGGTCAAATAGGGGGGACGAGCAGTACTTC.

Concerning this clonotype itself: A much larger clone differs by one base, so this may be a read error. Given the absence of the conserved phenylalanine or tryptophan at the CDR3 end, a read error is likely. This chain uses TRBV29-1 with TRBJ1-5; D ambiguous. Germline loops: CDR1 SQVTM, CDR2 ANQGSEA. Trimming shortened V by 6 bases and J by 0 bases, and 6 bases separated the two germline ends. This CDR3 is built from 12 residues. The CDR3 sequence: CSVAVSNQPQHY. The CDR3 region has the DNA TGCAGCGTCGCGGTTAGCAATCAGCCCCAGCATTAT.

A remark on this clonotype: One base away lies a much larger clone, so this may be a sequencing read error. The genes are TRBV14 and TRBJ2-7, with 12 bases that match TRBD2. Gene TRBJ2-5 matches the end of the DNA better, so the J call may be wrong. Germline V gene lookup returns CDR1 SGHDN and CDR2 FVKESK. The CDR3 has 18 amino acids. CDR3 nucleotides: TGTGCCAGCAGCCAAGGGTCTACTAGCGGGGGGAGAAGAGAGACCCAGTACTTC. Protein product: CASSQGSTSGGRRETQYF.

This clonotype has at least ten counts. The J gene is TRBJ2-7, the V gene TRBV10-2, with 9 bases fitting TRBD1. From germline, CDR1 is WSHSY and CDR2 SAAADI. The CDR3 has 14 residues. V shed 6 bases, J shed 5 bases, and the junction held 8 bases outside the gene matches. The CDR3 is CASRPRGQGNEQYF. For the CDR3, the DNA is TGCGCCAGCAGGCCCCGCGGACAGGGGAACGAGCAGTACTTC.

Only a few counts were recorded for this clonotype. The chain carries TRBV4-3 and TRBJ1-2; D may be TRBD1 (5 bases). CDR3 length: 15 residues. V lost 0 bases and J 6 bases, leaving 14 bases between the germline ends. Per the germline V gene, CDR1 is LGHNA and CDR2 is YSLEER. The CDR3 DNA reads as TGCGCCAGCAGCCAAGATTTTAGGGCGGGGCATGGCTACACCTTC. This sequence encodes CASSQDFRAGHGYTF.